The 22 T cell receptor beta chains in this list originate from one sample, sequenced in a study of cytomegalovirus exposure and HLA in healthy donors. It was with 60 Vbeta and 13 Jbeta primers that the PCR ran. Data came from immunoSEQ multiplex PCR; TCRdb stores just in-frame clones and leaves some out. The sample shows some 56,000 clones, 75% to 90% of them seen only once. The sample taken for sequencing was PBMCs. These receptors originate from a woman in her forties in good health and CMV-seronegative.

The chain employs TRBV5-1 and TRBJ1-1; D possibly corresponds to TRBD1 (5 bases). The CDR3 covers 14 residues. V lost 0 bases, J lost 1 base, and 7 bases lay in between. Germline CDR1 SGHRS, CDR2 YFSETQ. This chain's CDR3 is CASSLGQTNTEAFF. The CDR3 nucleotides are TGCGCCAGCAGCTTGGGACAGACGAACACTGAAGCTTTCTTT.

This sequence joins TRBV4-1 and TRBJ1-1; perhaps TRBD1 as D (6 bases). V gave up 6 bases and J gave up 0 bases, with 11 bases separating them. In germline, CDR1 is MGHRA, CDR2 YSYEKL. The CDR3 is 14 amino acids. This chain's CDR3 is CASRAGQLNTEAFF. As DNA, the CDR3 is TGCGCCAGCAGAGCCGGACAGCTGAACACTGAAGCTTTCTTT.

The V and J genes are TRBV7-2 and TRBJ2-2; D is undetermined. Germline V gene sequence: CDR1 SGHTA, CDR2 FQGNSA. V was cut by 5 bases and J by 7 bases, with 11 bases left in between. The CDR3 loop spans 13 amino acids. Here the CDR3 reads CASSLNGYGELFF. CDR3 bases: TGTGCCAGCAGCCTCAACGGGTACGGGGAGCTGTTTTTT.

This chain's CDR3 is CATSREVGTGGEKLFF. The CDR3 bases are TGTGCCACCAGCAGAGAAGTCGGGACAGGGGGGGAAAAACTGTTTTTT. The chain carries TRBV15 and TRBJ1-4; 11 bases map to TRBD1. V lost 0 bases to trimming and J lost 8 bases; unmatched junction nucleotides: 5. Germline V gene sequence: CDR1 LNHNV, CDR2 YYDKDF (reference sequence). This CDR3 spans 16 amino acids.

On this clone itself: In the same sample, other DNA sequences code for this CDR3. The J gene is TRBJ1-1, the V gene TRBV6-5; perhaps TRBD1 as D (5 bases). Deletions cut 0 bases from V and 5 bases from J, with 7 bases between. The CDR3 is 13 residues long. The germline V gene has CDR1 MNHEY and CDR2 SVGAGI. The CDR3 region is CASSYSGGTEAFF. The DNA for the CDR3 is TGTGCCAGCAGTTACTCGGGGGGGACTGAAGCTTTCTTT.

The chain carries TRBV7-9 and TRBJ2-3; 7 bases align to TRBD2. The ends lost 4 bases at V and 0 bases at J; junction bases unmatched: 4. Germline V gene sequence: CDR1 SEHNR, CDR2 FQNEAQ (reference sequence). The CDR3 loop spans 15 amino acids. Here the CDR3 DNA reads TGTGCCAGCAGCTCCGGACTAGATAGCACAGATACGCAGTATTTT. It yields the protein CASSSGLDSTDTQYF.

The CDR3 is CAISVTGSYNEQFF. The CDR3 bases are TGTGCCATCAGTGTTACGGGCTCCTACAATGAGCAGTTCTTC. The chain joins TRBV10-3 to TRBJ2-1; D is uncertain. Germline CDR1 is ENHRY and CDR2 is SYGVKD. The CDR3 extends over 14 amino acids. Trimming left V 4 bases short and J 0 bases short, with 7 bases between.

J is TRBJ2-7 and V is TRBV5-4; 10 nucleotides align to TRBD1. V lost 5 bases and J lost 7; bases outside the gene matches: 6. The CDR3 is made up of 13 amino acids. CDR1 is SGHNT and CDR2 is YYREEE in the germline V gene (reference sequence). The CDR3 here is CASRRTGGGEQYF. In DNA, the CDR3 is TGTGCCAGCAGGCGGACAGGGGGAGGAGAGCAGTACTTC.

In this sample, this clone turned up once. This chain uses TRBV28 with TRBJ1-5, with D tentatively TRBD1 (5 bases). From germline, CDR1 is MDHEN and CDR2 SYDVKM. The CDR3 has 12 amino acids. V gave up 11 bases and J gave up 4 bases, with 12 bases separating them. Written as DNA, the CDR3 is TGTGCCGGCCAGGGATCAAATCAGCCCCAGCATTTT. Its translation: CAGQGSNQPQHF.

The CDR3 spells CASRSPGFGNEQYF. In nucleotides, the CDR3 is TGTGCCAGTAGGTCACCGGGGTTTGGGAACGAGCAGTACTTC. The rearrangement uses TRBV19 and TRBJ2-7, with D possibly TRBD2 on 5 matching bases. V gave up 6 bases and J gave up 5 bases, with 17 bases separating them. Germline V gives CDR1 LNHDA, CDR2 SQIVND (reference sequence). The CDR3 has 14 amino acids.

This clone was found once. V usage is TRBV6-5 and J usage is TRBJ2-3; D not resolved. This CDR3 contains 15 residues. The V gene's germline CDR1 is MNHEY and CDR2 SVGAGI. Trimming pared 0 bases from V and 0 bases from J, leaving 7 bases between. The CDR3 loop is CASSYSGSSTDTQYF. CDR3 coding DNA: TGTGCCAGCAGTTACTCGGGCTCTAGCACAGATACGCAGTATTTT.

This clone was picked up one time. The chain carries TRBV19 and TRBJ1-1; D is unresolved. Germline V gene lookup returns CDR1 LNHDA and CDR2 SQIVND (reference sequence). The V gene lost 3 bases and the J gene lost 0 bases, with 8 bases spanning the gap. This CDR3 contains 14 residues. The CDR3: CASSMEALNTEAFF. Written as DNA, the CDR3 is TGTGCCAGTAGTATGGAGGCATTGAACACTGAAGCTTTCTTT. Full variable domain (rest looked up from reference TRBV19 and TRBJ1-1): DGGITQSPKYLFRKEGQNVTLSCEQNLNHDAMYWYRQDPGQGLRLIYYSQIVNDFQKGDIAEGYSVSREKKESFPLTVTSAQKNPTAFYLCASSMEALNTEAFFGQGTRLTVV.

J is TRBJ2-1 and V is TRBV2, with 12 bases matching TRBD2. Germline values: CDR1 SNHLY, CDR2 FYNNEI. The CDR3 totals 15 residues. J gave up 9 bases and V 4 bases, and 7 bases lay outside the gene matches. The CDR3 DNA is TGTGCCAGCAGTGCCTGGACTAGCGGGAAGGGTGAGCAGTTCTTC. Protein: CASSAWTSGKGEQFF. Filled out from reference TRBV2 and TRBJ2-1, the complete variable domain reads EPEVTQTPSHQVTQMGQEVILRCVPISNHLYFYWYRQILGQKVEFLVSFYNNEISEKSEIFDDQFSVERPDGSNFTLKIRSTKLEDSAMYFCASSAWTSGKGEQFFGPGTRLTVL.

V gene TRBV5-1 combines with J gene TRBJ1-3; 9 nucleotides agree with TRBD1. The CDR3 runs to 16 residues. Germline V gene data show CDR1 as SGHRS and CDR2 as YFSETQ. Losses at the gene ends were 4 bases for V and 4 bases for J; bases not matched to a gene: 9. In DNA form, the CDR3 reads TGCGCCAGCAGCCTCCGACAGGGGGTGAAAGGAAACACCATATATTTT. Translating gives CASSLRQGVKGNTIYF.

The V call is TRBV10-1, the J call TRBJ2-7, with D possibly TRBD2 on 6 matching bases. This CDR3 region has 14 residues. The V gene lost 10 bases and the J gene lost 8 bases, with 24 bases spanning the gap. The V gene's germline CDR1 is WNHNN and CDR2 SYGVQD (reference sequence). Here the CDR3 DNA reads TGCGCCACCCCCGAGGGAGGAGGTGGTACACAGCAGTACTTC. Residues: CATPEGGGGTQQYF.

Written as DNA, the CDR3 is TGTGCCAGCAGTAAAGGCGGCCTCTCTGGGGCCAACGTCCTGACTTTC. It yields the protein CASSKGGLSGANVLTF. This chain uses TRBV28 with TRBJ2-6; D is uncertain. CDR1 MDHEN and CDR2 SYDVKM come from the germline V gene. The V and J ends lost 5 bases and 0 bases respectively, with 11 bases between them. The CDR3 is 16 amino acids.

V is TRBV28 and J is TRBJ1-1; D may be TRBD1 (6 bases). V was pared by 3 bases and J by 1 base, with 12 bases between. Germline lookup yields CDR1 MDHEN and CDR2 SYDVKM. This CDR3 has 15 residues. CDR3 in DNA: TGTGCCAGCAGTTTCTCAGGGACAACGAACACTGAAGCTTTCTTT. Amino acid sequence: CASSFSGTTNTEAFF.

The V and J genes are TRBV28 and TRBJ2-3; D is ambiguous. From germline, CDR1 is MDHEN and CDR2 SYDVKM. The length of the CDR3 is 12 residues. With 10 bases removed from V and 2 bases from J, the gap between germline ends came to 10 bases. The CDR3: CATLTYTDTQYF. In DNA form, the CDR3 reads TGTGCCACCTTGACTTACACAGATACGCAGTATTTT.

The CDR3 DNA reads TGTGCCAGCAACCGGGGGAGTAACCCTGAGCAGTTCTTC. This codes for CASNRGSNPEQFF. The chain carries TRBV21-1 and TRBJ2-1; whether TRBD2, the table's D call, matches the DNA was not checked. TRBV21-1 is termed a pseudogene. This CDR3 has 13 amino acids.

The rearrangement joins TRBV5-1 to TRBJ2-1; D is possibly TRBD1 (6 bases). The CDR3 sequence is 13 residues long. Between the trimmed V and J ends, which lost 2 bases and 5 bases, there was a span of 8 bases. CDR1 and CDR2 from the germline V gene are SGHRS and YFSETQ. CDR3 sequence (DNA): TGCGCCAGCAGCTTACACAGGGACAATGAGCAGTTCTTC. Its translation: CASSLHRDNEQFF.

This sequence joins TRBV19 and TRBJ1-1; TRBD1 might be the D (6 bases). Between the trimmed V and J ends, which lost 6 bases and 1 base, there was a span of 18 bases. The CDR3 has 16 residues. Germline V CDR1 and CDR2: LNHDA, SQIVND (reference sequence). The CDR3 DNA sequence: TGTGCCAGTAGACCCGGGACCCAGGGGCGGAACACTGAAGCTTTCTTT. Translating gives CASRPGTQGRNTEAFF.

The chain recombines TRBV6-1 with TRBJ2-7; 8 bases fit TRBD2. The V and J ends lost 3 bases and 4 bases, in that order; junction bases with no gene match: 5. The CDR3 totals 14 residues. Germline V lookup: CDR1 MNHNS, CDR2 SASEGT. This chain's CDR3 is CASSDREGRYEQYF. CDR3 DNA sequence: TGTGCCAGCAGTGACCGGGAGGGCCGGTACGAGCAGTACTTC.